This T cell receptor (beta chain) emerged from a study of identical twins. Study-wide findings and caveats: Among out-of-frame alpha sequences shared by twins, low generation probability occurred in excess.

This CDR3 is built from 16 residues. The germline CDR1 and CDR2 sequences are MDHEN and SYDVKM. Trimming at V came to 5 bases and at J to 7 bases, leaving 13 bases not matched to a gene. The table lists this clonotype with a few counts. The antigen remains undetermined. A universal primer site came from template switching; cDNA carried unique molecular identifiers. From the 5' RACE reads, TCRdb called clonotypes with MiXCR, one entry per CDR3 protein. The sample has about 240,000 distinct CDR3 sequences; roughly a tenth are singletons. The J gene is TRBJ1-1, the V gene TRBV28; 10 bases are shared with TRBD1. Input material: memory T cells sorted from blood. The receptor was derived from a man aged 45-60 years in good health. The CDR3 DNA reads TGTGCCAGCAGTCCCCTAGGGAGGACAGGGGGGGTTGAAGCTTTCTTT. Its translation: CASSPLGRTGGVEAFF.